A selection of T cell receptor beta chains follows, all from one sample in a study of siplizumab effects on memory and regulatory T cells. The repertoire was sequenced with immunoSEQ multiplex PCR; TCRdb's copy has only in-frame clones and lacks some. The sample holds tens of thousands of clones; 93% are singletons and the top ten take approximately 5.3%. Sequencing input: CD8+ T cells sorted from blood. These receptors originate from a human donor in good health. The CDR3 runs from the conserved cysteine through the conserved F or W. Fields, in order: D gene, J gene, V gene, clone size, CDR3 protein, CDR3 DNA. D genes are given only for firm matches. Clone size is shown for a subset of rows, as once, few, many or a class of expanded clone.

.,TRBJ2-1,TRBV4-2,.,CASSQDTELSEQFF,TGTGCCAGCAGCCAAGATACGGAGCTTTCCGAGCAGTTCTTC
TRBD2,TRBJ2-7,TRBV19,.,CASSPWGGSYEQYF,TGTGCCAGTAGTCCCTGGGGGGGCTCCTACGAGCAGTACTTC
.,TRBJ2-3,TRBV7-6,.,CASSGSTDTQYF,TGTGCCAGCAGCGGTAGCACAGATACGCAGTATTTT
.,TRBJ2-3,TRBV7-6,.,CASSTPEEDTDTQYF,TGTGCCAGCAGCACCCCTGAAGAGGACACAGATACGCAGTATTTT
.,TRBJ1-2,TRBV9,.,CASSAPASGGYTF,TGTGCCAGCAGCGCACCGGCGTCGGGGGGCTACACCTTC
TRBD2,TRBJ2-3,TRBV9,.,CASSPGLAGASDTQYF,TGTGCCAGCAGCCCAGGACTAGCGGGGGCGTCAGATACGCAGTATTTT
TRBD1,TRBJ2-4,TRBV19,.,CASSIWTGGPKNIQYF,TGTGCCAGTAGTATTTGGACAGGGGGTCCCAAAAACATTCAGTACTTC
.,TRBJ2-7,TRBV11-3,.,CASSLAGPPYEQYF,TGTGCCAGCAGCTTGGCGGGGCCCCCCTACGAGCAGTACTTC
.,TRBJ1-1,TRBV19,.,CASRRQDGIYTEAFF,TGTGCCAGTAGACGACAGGATGGGATCTACACTGAAGCTTTCTTT
.,TRBJ1-1,TRBV4-2,.,CASSQGGGRANTEAFF,TGTGCCAGCAGCCAAGGAGGTGGGCGGGCGAACACTGAAGCTTTCTTT
.,TRBJ2-3,TRBV6-1,.,CASSDGRLTDTQYF,TGTGCCAGCAGTGACGGACGCCTCACAGATACGCAGTATTTT
TRBD2,TRBJ2-1,TRBV6-1,.,CASSEELAGGGEQFF,TGTGCCAGCAGTGAAGAACTAGCGGGGGGTGGGGAGCAGTTCTTC
.,TRBJ1-4,TRBV4-1,.,CASSHLSEKLFF,TGCGCCAGCAGCCATTTATCCGAAAAACTGTTTTTT
TRBD1,TRBJ1-6,TRBV4-1,.,CASSHPSTGTGSSYNSPLHF,TGCGCCAGCAGCCATCCCTCGACCGGGACAGGGAGCTCCTATAATTCACCCCTCCACTTT
.,TRBJ2-5,TRBV7-9,.,CASSLAEAAQETQYF,TGTGCCAGCAGCTTAGCGGAGGCAGCCCAAGAGACCCAGTACTTC
TRBD1,TRBJ1-1,TRBV28,.,CASSYRGPTEAFF,TGTGCCAGCAGCTACAGGGGGCCCACTGAAGCTTTCTTT
TRBD1,TRBJ1-2,TRBV5-6,.,CASSFGTGDYGYTF,TGTGCCAGCAGCTTTGGGACAGGGGACTATGGCTACACCTTC
TRBD1,TRBJ1-1,TRBV18,.,CASSLGQGLKTEAFF,TGTGCCAGCTCACTAGGACAGGGTCTAAAAACTGAAGCTTTCTTT
.,TRBJ2-3,TRBV4-1,once,CASSQSGPSGLDTQYF,TGCGCCAGCAGCCAATCTGGACCTTCGGGGTTGGATACGCAGTATTTT
.,TRBJ1-6,TRBV5-4,.,CASSLAGLSSYNSPLHF,TGTGCCAGCAGCTTGGCCGGCCTGAGCTCCTATAATTCACCCCTCCACTTT
.,TRBJ2-5,TRBV9,.,CASSARGGQETQYF,TGTGCCAGCAGCGCCAGGGGGGGGCAAGAGACCCAGTACTTC
.,TRBJ2-3,TRBV9,.,CASSVVADSTDTQYF,TGTGCCAGCAGCGTAGTTGCGGATTCCACAGATACGCAGTATTTT
.,TRBJ1-1,TRBV29-1,.,CSAVRDTEAFF,TGCAGCGCAGTCCGGGACACTGAAGCTTTCTTT
TRBD2,TRBJ2-3,TRBV19,.,CASSIIPDFAPRAGAADTQYF,TGTGCCAGTAGTATTATACCCGATTTTGCTCCGCGAGCGGGGGCGGCAGATACGCAGTATTTT
.,TRBJ1-5,TRBV19,once,CASSTPNQPQHF,TGTGCCAGTAGTACGCCGAATCAGCCCCAGCATTTT
.,TRBJ2-2,TRBV28,.,CASSFGWGPDGTTGELFF,TGTGCCAGCAGTTTTGGGTGGGGGCCCGACGGTACCACCGGGGAGCTGTTTTTT